This is a list of T cell receptor beta chains from one sample in a study of blood T cell repertoires in COVID-19. Assay used: immunoSEQ multiplex PCR; TCRdb lists only in-frame clones, some missing. The profile covers 100,000 to 150,000 clones, with roughly 88% appearing a single time and roughly 1.2% taken by the ten largest. Material for sequencing was peripheral blood. Every receptor here comes from a woman older than 75 with acute or convalescent COVID-19. The CDR3 runs from the conserved cysteine through the conserved F or W. A D gene is named only where the DNA matches it firmly. For some rows the clone size is stated as once, few or many, or as a class when expanded; others skip it.

J,size,length,D,V,CDR3,DNA
TRBJ1-1,NA,14,NA,TRBV6-6,CASSYLQLNTEAFF,TGTGCCAGCAGTTATTTGCAGTTGAACACTGAAGCTTTCTTT
TRBJ2-1,NA,18,TRBD2,TRBV5-1,CASSLAGLSSGRGNEQFF,TGCGCCAGCAGCTTGGCCGGGTTGTCTAGCGGGAGGGGGAATGAGCAGTTCTTC
TRBJ2-1,NA,12,TRBD2,TRBV2,CASRAGLAGVFF,TGTGCCAGCAGGGCAGGACTAGCGGGAGTGTTCTTC
TRBJ2-1,NA,17,NA,TRBV4-2,CASSPLVGGGRSDEQFF,TGTGCCAGCAGCCCCCTGGTGGGGGGGGGCCGATCCGATGAGCAGTTCTTC
TRBJ2-2,NA,13,NA,TRBV9,CASSVGGTGELFF,TGTGCCAGCAGCGTAGGAGGCACCGGGGAGCTGTTTTTT
TRBJ2-3,NA,16,NA,TRBV4-2,CASSQGAGTSTDTQYF,TGTGCCAGCAGCCAAGGGGCAGGGACTAGCACAGATACGCAGTATTTT
TRBJ1-5,NA,13,NA,TRBV2,CASAEVRDQPQHF,TGTGCCAGCGCAGAAGTCCGGGATCAGCCCCAGCATTTT
TRBJ1-2,NA,16,NA,TRBV25-1,CASSESGKAANYGYTF,TGTGCCAGCAGTGAATCAGGGAAGGCTGCTAACTATGGCTACACCTTC
TRBJ2-1,NA,18,TRBD2,TRBV9,CASSVLPARTSGVGEQFF,TGTGCCAGCAGCGTACTTCCGGCAAGGACTAGCGGGGTGGGTGAGCAGTTCTTC
TRBJ1-5,NA,17,NA,TRBV19,CASSMSGGWGSNQPQHF,TGTGCCAGTAGTATGTCAGGAGGGTGGGGAAGCAATCAGCCCCAGCATTTT
TRBJ2-7,once,15,NA,TRBV5-4,CASSLGRPPAKEQYF,TGTGCCAGCAGCTTGGGCCGGCCCCCAGCGAAAGAGCAGTACTTC
TRBJ1-3,once,15,TRBD1,TRBV6-5,CASSSQGATGNTIYF,TGTGCCAGCAGTTCCCAGGGGGCCACTGGAAACACCATATATTTT
TRBJ2-1,NA,14,NA,TRBV13,CASSRTGIYNEQFF,TGTGCCAGCAGCCGAACAGGGATCTACAATGAGCAGTTCTTC
TRBJ2-2,NA,18,TRBD2,TRBV9,CASSVEGRLAENTGELFF,TGTGCCAGCAGCGTAGAGGGGAGGCTAGCGGAAAACACCGGGGAGCTGTTTTTT
TRBJ1-4,NA,14,NA,TRBV6-6,CASSLQGQGEKLFF,TGTGCCAGCAGTTTACAGGGTCAGGGTGAAAAACTGTTTTTT
TRBJ2-7,NA,12,TRBD1,TRBV6-5,CASRGQAYEQYF,TGTGCCAGCAGAGGACAGGCCTACGAGCAGTACTTC
TRBJ2-1,NA,13,TRBD2,TRBV3-1/TRBV3-2,CASKAGGYNEQFF,TGTGCCAGCAAGGCGGGAGGGTACAATGAGCAGTTCTTC
TRBJ1-3,NA,17,TRBD1,TRBV5-6,CASSFLRTGLSGNTIYF,TGTGCCAGCAGCTTCCTAAGGACAGGTCTTTCTGGAAACACCATATATTTT
TRBJ1-4,few,13,TRBD1,TRBV2,CASPDRSNEKLFF,TGTGCCAGCCCGGACAGGTCTAATGAAAAACTGTTTTTT
TRBJ2-2,NA,12,TRBD1,TRBV28,CDYRGRLRELFF,TGTGATTACAGGGGGCGGCTTCGGGAGCTGTTTTTT
TRBJ2-1,NA,15,TRBD2,TRBV28,CASSLAGATYNEQFF,TGTGCCAGCAGTTTAGCGGGAGCTACATACAATGAGCAGTTCTTC
TRBJ1-5,few,15,TRBD1,TRBV7-2,CASSFATGGAEPQHF,TGTGCCAGCAGCTTCGCGACAGGGGGCGCGGAGCCCCAGCATTTT
TRBJ1-1,NA,11,NA,TRBV18,CASSPDAVAFF,TGTGCCAGCTCACCAGACGCGGTCGCTTTCTTT
TRBJ2-5,NA,13,NA,TRBV7-3,CASSVGRWETQYF,TGTGCCAGCAGTGTAGGGAGGTGGGAGACCCAGTACTTC
TRBJ2-5,NA,13,TRBD2,TRBV2,CASSLGGGETQYF,TGTGCCAGCAGTTTGGGCGGGGGAGAGACCCAGTACTTC
TRBJ1-2,NA,15,TRBD1,TRBV7-2,CASSLASGTGEGYTF,TGTGCCAGCAGCTTAGCTTCCGGGACAGGGGAAGGCTACACCTTC
TRBJ1-6,NA,15,NA,TRBV2,CASGGQAVYNSPLHF,TGTGCCAGCGGAGGCCAGGCAGTCTATAATTCACCCCTCCACTTT
TRBJ1-2,NA,15,NA,TRBV7-8,CASSLGGQALYGYTF,TGTGCCAGCAGCTTAGGTGGCCAGGCGCTCTATGGCTACACCTTC
TRBJ2-1,NA,17,TRBD2,TRBV7-8,CASSLVPRGSSYNEQFF,TGTGCCAGCAGCTTAGTTCCGCGGGGGAGCTCCTACAATGAGCAGTTCTTC
TRBJ2-5,once,12,TRBD1,TRBV10-3,CAISAGGETQYF,TGTGCCATCAGTGCAGGGGGAGAGACCCAGTACTTC
TRBJ1-2,NA,12,NA,TRBV5-4,CASRGRDYGYTF,TGTGCCAGCAGGGGGCGCGACTATGGCTACACCTTC
TRBJ2-1,few,16,TRBD2,TRBV5-4,CASSYASGGLYNEQFF,TGTGCCAGCAGCTACGCTAGCGGGGGATTGTACAATGAGCAGTTCTTC
TRBJ2-4,NA,14,NA,TRBV6-2/TRBV6-3,CASSSGLAKNIQYF,TGTGCCAGCAGTTCGGGGTTAGCCAAAAACATTCAGTACTTC
TRBJ1-2,NA,14,NA,TRBV19,CASSISGANYGYTF,TGTGCCAGTAGTATATCGGGAGCTAACTATGGCTACACCTTC
TRBJ2-2,NA,15,TRBD1,TRBV5-1,CASSAAGGAGGELFF,TGCGCCAGCAGCGCGGCAGGGGGCGCGGGCGGGGAGCTGTTTTTT
TRBJ1-2,NA,15,NA,TRBV7-9,CASSVDQGPNYGYTF,TGTGCCAGCAGCGTCGACCAGGGGCCTAACTATGGCTACACCTTC
TRBJ1-5,NA,15,NA,TRBV7-9,CASSLEGVGNQPQHF,TGTGCCAGCAGCTTGGAAGGGGTGGGAAATCAGCCCCAGCATTTT
TRBJ2-7,NA,14,TRBD1,TRBV5-4,CASSRRDRAREQYF,TGTGCCAGCAGCCGCCGGGACAGGGCGCGCGAGCAGTACTTC
TRBJ2-7,NA,13,TRBD1,TRBV12-3/TRBV12-4,CASRTGQGGEQYF,TGTGCCAGCAGGACCGGACAGGGAGGCGAGCAGTACTTC
TRBJ1-1,NA,15,NA,TRBV7-9,CASSLDGRAGSEAFF,TGTGCCAGCAGCTTAGACGGACGGGCGGGGAGTGAAGCTTTCTTT
TRBJ1-4,NA,18,NA,TRBV7-9,CASSLDSRGLATNEKLFF,TGTGCCAGCAGCTTAGATAGTAGGGGATTGGCAACTAATGAAAAACTGTTTTTT
TRBJ2-3,once,13,NA,TRBV19,CASSIQGTDTQYF,TGTGCCAGTAGTATTCAGGGCACAGATACGCAGTATTTT